This T cell receptor beta chain is from a study of blood T cell repertoires in COVID-19. Study-level information: Sources were T cells, B-cell-depleted T cells, or PBMCs; the material itself was cDNA or gDNA.

The CDR3 runs 14 residues. V shed 5 bases, J shed 8 bases, and the junction held 7 bases outside the gene matches. Germline V gene sequence: CDR1 SNHLY, CDR2 FYNNEI. Sequencing was performed with immunoSEQ multiplex PCR; in TCRdb, only in-frame clones are kept and a portion is missing. Here the sample spans hundreds of thousands of clones, approximately 91% being singletons. Recruits, aged about 18 to 90 years, lived in 24 US areas. Which cohort a participant joined came from the clinical history participants gave. Each recovered donor of Cohort 3 presented with two negative PCRs, clearance, or symptom resolution. This clone showed up just a few times.

Source material: PBMCs or T cells enriched from blood (not recorded which). The V call is TRBV2, the J call TRBJ1-4, with 8 bases fitting TRBD1. This TCR was recovered from a man in his 60s who had recovered from COVID-19. The chain's CDR3 is CASSLGQGREKLFF. For the CDR3, the DNA is TGTGCCAGCAGTCTCGGACAGGGAAGGGAAAAACTGTTTTTT.